The TCR beta chain described here comes from a study of blood T cells in healthy people across ages. No fewer than 5.5 micrograms of total RNA were isolated from every sample. The length of the CDR3 is 15 residues. V gave up 4 bases and J gave up 0 bases, with 7 bases separating them. Germline CDR1 reads LNHDA; CDR2 reads SQIVND (reference sequence). A second PCR of about 7 to 11 cycles used a sample-barcoded 5' primer and a J-beta primer mix. From the 5' RACE reads, TCRdb called clonotypes with MiXCR, one entry per CDR3 protein. The sample yields around 1,700,000 distinct CDR3 sequences, roughly 27% seen once.

The sequence derives from a woman younger than 45 in good health. The sample taken for sequencing was blood. J is TRBJ2-6 and V is TRBV19; D gene uncertain. CDR3 amino acids: CASSKHSSGANVLTF. The CDR3 nucleotides are TGTGCCAGTAGTAAACATAGCTCTGGGGCCAACGTCCTGACTTTC. Full variable domain (missing parts from reference TRBV19 and TRBJ2-6): DGGITQSPKYLFRKEGQNVTLSCEQNLNHDAMYWYRQDPGQGLRLIYYSQIVNDFQKGDIAEGYSVSREKKESFPLTVTSAQKNPTAFYLCASSKHSSGANVLTFGAGSRLTVL.